The T cell receptor beta chain under discussion was sequenced for a study of spatial heterogeneity in lung cancer. Study-wide results and limits: The number of expanded tumor alpha and beta chains correlated with mutation number.

This clonotype showed up many times. Its antigen is as yet unknown. This beta chain represents an off-target read in a library built for alpha chains; its size is of limited meaning. The time point is: sample taken at primary tumor resection. The CDR3 is 12 residues long. The germline CDR1 and CDR2 sequences are SGHDT and YYEEEE. Deletions cut 2 bases from V and 1 base from J, with 3 bases between. The study tagged each TCR cDNA molecule with a unique molecular identifier. TCRdb re-derived calls from the 5' RACE reads in MiXCR, one entry per CDR3 protein. The table records under 20,000 distinct CDR3 sequences, 5% to 6% of them present only once.

This rearrangement joins TRBV5-6 to TRBJ1-1; D is unclear. The sample was lung tumor tissue, taken at surgery. The clonotype comes from a female donor with early-stage non-small cell lung cancer. In DNA, the CDR3 is TGTGCCAGCAGCTTCTGGAACACTGAAGCTTTCTTT. Amino acids: CASSFWNTEAFF.